This record concerns one T cell receptor beta chain sequence. These data come from a study of blood T cell repertoires in COVID-19. Some clones are missing from TCRdb's copy, which holds only in-frame ones; the method was immunoSEQ multiplex PCR. Among roughly 340,000 clones listed, 80% to 90% were seen once. This sequence was found in a man younger than 35 who had recovered from COVID-19. The sequenced sample was PBMCs or T cells enriched from blood (not recorded which).

The CDR3 nucleotides are TGTGCCAGCAGCCCTCAGCGGGAAGATGAGCAGTTCTTC. It specifies CASSPQREDEQFF. The chain joins TRBV3-1 (or the pseudogene TRBV3-2) to TRBJ2-1; 7 bases fit TRBD2. The CDR3 length is 13 residues. CDR1 LGHDT and CDR2 YNNKEL come from the germline V gene (reference sequence). Germline trimming cut 4 bases from V and 8 bases from J; bases unmatched to any gene: 5.